This TCR beta chain was identified during a study of cytomegalovirus exposure and HLA in healthy donors. This clone was detected once. Its antigen is as yet unknown. Overall study results and limits: Reports showed the classifier diagnosing cytomegalovirus status with high specificity and sensitivity.

Germline values: CDR1 SGHTA, CDR2 FQGTGA. This CDR3 is 14 amino acids long. The V segment lost 5 bases and the J segment 5 bases; nucleotides outside the gene matches: 6. Both 60 Vbeta primers and 13 Jbeta primers went into the PCR. TCRdb's copy holds only in-frame clones and misses some; the assay was immunoSEQ multiplex PCR. Of about 120,000 clones in the sample, over 70% are singletons; the top ten hold 7.5% to 9%. Sequencing was performed on PBMCs. The sequence came from a female donor in good health and CMV-seropositive. The V and J genes are TRBV7-3 and TRBJ2-3; the match to TRBD2 covers 8 bases. The CDR3: CASSLGGAVDTQYF. The CDR3 DNA reads TGTGCCAGCAGCCTCGGGGGGGCCGTAGATACGCAGTATTTT.